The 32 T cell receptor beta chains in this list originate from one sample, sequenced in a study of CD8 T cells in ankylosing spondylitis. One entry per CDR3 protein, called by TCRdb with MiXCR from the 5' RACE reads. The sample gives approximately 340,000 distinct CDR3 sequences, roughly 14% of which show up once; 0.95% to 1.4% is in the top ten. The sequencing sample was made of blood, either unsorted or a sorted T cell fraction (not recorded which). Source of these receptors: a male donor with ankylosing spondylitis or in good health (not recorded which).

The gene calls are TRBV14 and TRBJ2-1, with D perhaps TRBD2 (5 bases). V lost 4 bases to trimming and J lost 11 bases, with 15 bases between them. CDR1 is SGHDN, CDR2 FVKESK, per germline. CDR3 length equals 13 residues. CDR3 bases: TGTGCCAGCAGCCGCGGGCGAGAATCTCAGCAGTTCTTC. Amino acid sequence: CASSRGRESQQFF.

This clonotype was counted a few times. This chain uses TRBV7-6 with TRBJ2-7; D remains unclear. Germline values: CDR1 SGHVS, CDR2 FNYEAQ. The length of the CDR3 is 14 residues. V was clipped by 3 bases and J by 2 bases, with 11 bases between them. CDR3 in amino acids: CASSFGRYPYEQYF. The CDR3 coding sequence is TGTGCCAGCAGCTTCGGACGGTATCCCTACGAGCAGTACTTC.

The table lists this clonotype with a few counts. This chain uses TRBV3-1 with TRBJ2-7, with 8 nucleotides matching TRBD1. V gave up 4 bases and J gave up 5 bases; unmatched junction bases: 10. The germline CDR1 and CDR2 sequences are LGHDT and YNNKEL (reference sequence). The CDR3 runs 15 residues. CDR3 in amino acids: CASSPIRGPEDEQYF. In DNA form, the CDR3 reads TGTGCCAGCAGCCCGATCAGGGGGCCCGAGGACGAGCAGTACTTC.

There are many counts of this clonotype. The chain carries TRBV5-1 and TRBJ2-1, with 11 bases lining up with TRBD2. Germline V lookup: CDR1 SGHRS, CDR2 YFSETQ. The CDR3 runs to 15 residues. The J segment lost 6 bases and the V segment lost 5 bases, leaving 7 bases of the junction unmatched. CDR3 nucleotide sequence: TGCGCCAGCAGACTAGCGGGAGTAAGGAGCAATGAGCAGTTCTTC. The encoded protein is CASRLAGVRSNEQFF.

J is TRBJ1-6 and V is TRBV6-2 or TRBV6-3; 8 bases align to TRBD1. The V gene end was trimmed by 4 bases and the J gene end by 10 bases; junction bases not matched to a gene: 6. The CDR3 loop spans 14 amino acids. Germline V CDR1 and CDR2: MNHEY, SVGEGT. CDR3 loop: CASSSRDRRSPLHF. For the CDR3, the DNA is TGTGCCAGCAGTTCGCGGGACAGGAGATCACCCCTCCACTTT.

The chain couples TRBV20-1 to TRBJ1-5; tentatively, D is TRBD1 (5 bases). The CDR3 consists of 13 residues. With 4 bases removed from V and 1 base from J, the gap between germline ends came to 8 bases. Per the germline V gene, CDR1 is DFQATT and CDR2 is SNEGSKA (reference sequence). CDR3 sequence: CSAKRGSNQPQHF. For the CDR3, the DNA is TGCAGTGCTAAGAGGGGAAGCAATCAGCCCCAGCATTTT.

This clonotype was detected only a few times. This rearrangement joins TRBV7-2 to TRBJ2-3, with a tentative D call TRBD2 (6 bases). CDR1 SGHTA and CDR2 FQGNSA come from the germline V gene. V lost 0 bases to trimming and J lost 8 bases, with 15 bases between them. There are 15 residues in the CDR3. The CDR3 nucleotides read TGTGCCAGCAGCTTAGCCGCGGGGAACACGGGTACGCAGTATTTT. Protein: CASSLAAGNTGTQYF.

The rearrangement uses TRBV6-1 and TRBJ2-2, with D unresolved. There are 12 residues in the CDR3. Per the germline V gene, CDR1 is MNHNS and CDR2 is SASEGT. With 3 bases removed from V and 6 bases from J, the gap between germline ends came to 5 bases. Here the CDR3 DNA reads TGTGCCAGCAGTGATTATGCCGGGGAGCTGTTTTTT. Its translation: CASSDYAGELFF.

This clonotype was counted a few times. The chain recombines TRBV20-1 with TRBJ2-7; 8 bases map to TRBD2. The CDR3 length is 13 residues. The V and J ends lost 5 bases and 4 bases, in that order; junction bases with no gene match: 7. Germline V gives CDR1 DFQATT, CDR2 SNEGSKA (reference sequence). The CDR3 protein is CSAFTGGGYEQYF. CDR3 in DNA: TGCAGTGCTTTCACGGGAGGGGGATACGAGCAGTACTTC.

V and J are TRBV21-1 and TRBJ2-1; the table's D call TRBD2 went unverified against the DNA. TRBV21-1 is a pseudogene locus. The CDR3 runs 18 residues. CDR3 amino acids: CASSKEGLAGGTLPEQFF. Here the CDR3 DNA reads TGTGCCAGCAGCAAAGAAGGACTAGCGGGGGGTACGCTTCCTGAGCAGTTCTTC.

DNA of the CDR3: TGTGCCTGGACTAGCGTGGGTACGCAGTATTTT. Its translation is CAWTSVGTQYF. This chain connects TRBV30 to TRBJ2-3; a possible D gene is TRBD2 (6 bases). Deletions cut 4 bases from V and 8 bases from J, with 10 bases between. CDR3 length: 11 residues. Per germline, CDR1 GTSNPN and CDR2 SVGIG (reference sequence).

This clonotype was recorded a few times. Here the CDR3 DNA reads TGTGCCAGCAGCCCAAGCCGGGTCTTCTCTGAAGCTTTCTTT. As protein: CASSPSRVFSEAFF. This chain uses TRBV5-5 with TRBJ1-1; D is uncertain. The CDR3 sequence is 14 residues long. CDR1 is SGHKS, CDR2 YYEKEE, per germline (reference sequence). The V end was cut by 4 bases, the J end by 6 bases, with 16 bases between.

The CDR3 DNA reads TGTGCCAGTAGAATGCGAGGGGGCCTGGACACTGAAGCTTTCTTT. It is translated as CASRMRGGLDTEAFF. The V gene is TRBV19, the J gene TRBJ1-1, with 7 nucleotides matching TRBD1. CDR1 and CDR2 (germline): LNHDA, SQIVND (reference sequence). The CDR3 consists of 15 residues. The V and J ends lost 6 bases and 3 bases, in that order; junction bases with no gene match: 10.

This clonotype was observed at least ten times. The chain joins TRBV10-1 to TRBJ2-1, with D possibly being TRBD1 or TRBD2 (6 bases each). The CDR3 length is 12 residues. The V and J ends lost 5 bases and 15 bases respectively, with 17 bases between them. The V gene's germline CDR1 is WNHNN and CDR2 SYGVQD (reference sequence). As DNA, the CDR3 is TGCGCCAGCAGTCAAATAGGGGGGAGAAGGTTCTTC. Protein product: CASSQIGGRRFF.

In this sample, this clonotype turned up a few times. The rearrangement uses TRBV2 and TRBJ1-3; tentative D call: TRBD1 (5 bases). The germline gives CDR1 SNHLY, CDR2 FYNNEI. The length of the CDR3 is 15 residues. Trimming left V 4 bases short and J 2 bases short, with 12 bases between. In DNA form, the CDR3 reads TGTGCCAGCAGTGTCGACAGATCCACTGGAAACACCATATATTTT. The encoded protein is CASSVDRSTGNTIYF. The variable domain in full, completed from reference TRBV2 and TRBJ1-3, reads EPEVTQTPSHQVTQMGQEVILRCVPISNHLYFYWYRQILGQKVEFLVSFYNNEISEKSEIFDDQFSVERPDGSNFTLKIRSTKLEDSAMYFCASSVDRSTGNTIYFGEGSWLTVV.

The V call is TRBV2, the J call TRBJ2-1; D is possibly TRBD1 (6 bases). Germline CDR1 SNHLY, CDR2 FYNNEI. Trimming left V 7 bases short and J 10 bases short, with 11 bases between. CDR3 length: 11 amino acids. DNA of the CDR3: TGTGCCAGCATGGGGGCCGGGGAGCAGTTCTTC. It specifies CASMGAGEQFF.

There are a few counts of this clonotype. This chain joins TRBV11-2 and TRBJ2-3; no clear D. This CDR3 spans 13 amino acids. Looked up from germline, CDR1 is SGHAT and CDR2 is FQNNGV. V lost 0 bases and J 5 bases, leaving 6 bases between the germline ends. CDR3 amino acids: CASSLDQGDTQYF. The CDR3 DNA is TGTGCCAGCAGCTTAGATCAAGGAGATACGCAGTATTTT.

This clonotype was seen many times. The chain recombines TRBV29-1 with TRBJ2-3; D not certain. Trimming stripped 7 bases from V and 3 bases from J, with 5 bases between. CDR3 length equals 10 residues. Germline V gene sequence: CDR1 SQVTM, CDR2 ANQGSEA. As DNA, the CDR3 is TGCAGCGGTGGTACAGATACGCAGTATTTT. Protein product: CSGGTDTQYF.

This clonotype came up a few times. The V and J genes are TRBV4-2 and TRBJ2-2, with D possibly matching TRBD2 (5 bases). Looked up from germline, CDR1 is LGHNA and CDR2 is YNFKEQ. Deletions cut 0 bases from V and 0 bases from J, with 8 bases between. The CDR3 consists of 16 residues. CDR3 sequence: CASSQDGLPNTGELFF. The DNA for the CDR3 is TGTGCCAGCAGCCAAGACGGACTCCCGAACACCGGGGAGCTGTTTTTT.

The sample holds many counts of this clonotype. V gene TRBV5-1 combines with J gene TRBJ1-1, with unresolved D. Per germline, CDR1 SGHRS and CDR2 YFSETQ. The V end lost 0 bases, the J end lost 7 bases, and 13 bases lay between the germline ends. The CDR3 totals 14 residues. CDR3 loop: CASSLESSRREAFF. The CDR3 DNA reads TGCGCCAGCAGCTTGGAGTCCTCCCGTCGTGAAGCTTTCTTT.

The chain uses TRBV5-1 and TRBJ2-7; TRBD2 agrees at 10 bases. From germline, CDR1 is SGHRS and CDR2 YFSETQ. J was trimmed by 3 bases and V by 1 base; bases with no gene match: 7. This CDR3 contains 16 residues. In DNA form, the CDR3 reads TGCGCCAGCAGCTTGAACAGCGGGGGGGCCTTCTACGAGCAGTACTTC. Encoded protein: CASSLNSGGAFYEQYF.

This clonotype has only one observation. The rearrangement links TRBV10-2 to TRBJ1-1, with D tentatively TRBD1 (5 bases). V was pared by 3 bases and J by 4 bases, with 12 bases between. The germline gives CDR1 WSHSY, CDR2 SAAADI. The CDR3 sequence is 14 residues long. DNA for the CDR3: TGCGCCAGCAGTGATCGAGGGCAGGGCACTGAAGCTTTCTTT. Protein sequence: CASSDRGQGTEAFF.

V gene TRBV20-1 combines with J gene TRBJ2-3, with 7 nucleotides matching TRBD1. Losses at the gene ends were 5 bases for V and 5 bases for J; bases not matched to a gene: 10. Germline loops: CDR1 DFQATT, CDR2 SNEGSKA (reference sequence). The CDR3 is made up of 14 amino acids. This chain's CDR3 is CSASRQGARDTQYF. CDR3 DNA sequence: TGCAGTGCTTCTAGACAGGGAGCGAGAGATACGCAGTATTTT.

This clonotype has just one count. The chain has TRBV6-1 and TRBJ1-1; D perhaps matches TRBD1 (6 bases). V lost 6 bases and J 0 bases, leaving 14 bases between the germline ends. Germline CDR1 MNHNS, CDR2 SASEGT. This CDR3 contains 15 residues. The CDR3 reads CASRHRDLMNTEAFF. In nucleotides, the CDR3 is TGTGCCAGCAGGCACAGGGACCTTATGAACACTGAAGCTTTCTTT.

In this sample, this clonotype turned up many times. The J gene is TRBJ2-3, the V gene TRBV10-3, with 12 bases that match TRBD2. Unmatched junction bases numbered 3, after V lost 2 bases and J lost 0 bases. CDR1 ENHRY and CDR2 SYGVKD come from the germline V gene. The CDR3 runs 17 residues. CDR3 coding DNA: TGTGCCATCAGTGAGCGCGGACTAGCGGGGAGCACAGATACGCAGTATTTT. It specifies CAISERGLAGSTDTQYF.

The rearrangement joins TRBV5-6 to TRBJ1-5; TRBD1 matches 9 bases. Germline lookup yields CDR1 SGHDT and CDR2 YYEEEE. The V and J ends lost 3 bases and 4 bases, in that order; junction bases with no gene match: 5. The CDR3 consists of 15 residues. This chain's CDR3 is CASSYGQGRNQPQHF. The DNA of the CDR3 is TGTGCCAGCAGCTATGGACAGGGGAGGAATCAGCCCCAGCATTTT.

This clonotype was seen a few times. CDR3 bases: TGTGCCATCAGTGAGGTGACCTACGAGCAGTACTTC. It translates to CAISEVTYEQYF. The V gene is TRBV10-3, the J gene TRBJ2-7; D call uncertain. This CDR3 spans 12 amino acids. Between the trimmed V and J ends, which lost 2 bases and 2 bases, there was a span of 4 bases. The V gene's germline CDR1 is ENHRY and CDR2 SYGVKD.

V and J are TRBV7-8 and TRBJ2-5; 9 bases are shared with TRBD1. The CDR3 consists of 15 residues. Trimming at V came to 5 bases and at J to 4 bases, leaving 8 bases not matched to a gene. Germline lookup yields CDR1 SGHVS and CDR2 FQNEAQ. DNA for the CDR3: TGTGCCAGCAGCGGTTACAGGGGGCGAGGAGAGACCCAGTACTTC. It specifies CASSGYRGRGETQYF.

DNA of the CDR3: TGTGCCAGCAGTGCCCGGGTAGCGGAATCCTACAATGAGCAGTTCTTC. It yields the protein CASSARVAESYNEQFF. The rearrangement uses TRBV12-3 or TRBV12-4 and TRBJ2-1; D perhaps matches TRBD2 (6 bases). The CDR3 has 16 amino acids. V lost 5 bases and J lost 1, with 15 bases in between.

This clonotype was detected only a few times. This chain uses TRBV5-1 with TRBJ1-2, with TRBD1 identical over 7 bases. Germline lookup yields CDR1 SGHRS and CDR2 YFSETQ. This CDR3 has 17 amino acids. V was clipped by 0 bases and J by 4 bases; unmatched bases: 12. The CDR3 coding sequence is TGCGCCAGCAGCTTGGAGGCCCCACAGGGGCCCCTCTATGGCTACACCTTC. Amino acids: CASSLEAPQGPLYGYTF. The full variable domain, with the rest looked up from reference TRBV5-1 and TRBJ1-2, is KAGVTQTPRYLIKTRGQQVTLSCSPISGHRSVSWYQQTPGQGLQFLFEYFSETQRNKGNFPGRFSGRQFSNSRSEMNVSTLELGDSALYLCASSLEAPQGPLYGYTFGSGTRLTVV.

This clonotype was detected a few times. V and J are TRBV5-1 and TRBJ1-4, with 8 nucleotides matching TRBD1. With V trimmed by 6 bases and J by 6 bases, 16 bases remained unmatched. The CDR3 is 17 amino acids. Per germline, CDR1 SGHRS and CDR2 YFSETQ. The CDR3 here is CASIPTGEGIGDEKLFF. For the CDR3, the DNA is TGCGCCAGCATCCCGACAGGGGAGGGGATTGGGGATGAAAAACTGTTTTTT.

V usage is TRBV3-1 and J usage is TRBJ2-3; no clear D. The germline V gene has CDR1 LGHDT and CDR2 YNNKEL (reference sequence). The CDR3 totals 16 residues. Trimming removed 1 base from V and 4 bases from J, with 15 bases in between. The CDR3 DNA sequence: TGTGCCAGCAGCCAAGTCCCCTTCGGCGGATCAGATACGCAGTATTTT. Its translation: CASSQVPFGGSDTQYF.